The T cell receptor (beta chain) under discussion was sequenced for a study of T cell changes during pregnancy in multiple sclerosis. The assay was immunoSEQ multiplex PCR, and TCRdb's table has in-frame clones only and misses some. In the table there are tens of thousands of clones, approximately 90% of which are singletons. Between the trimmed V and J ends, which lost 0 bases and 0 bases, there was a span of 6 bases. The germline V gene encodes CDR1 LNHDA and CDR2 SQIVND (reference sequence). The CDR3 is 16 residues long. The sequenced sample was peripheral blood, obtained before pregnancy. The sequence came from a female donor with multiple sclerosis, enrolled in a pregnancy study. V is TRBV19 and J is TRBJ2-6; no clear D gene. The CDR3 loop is CASSIEHHSGANVLTF. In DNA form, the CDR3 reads TGTGCCAGTAGTATAGAACACCACTCTGGGGCCAACGTCCTGACTTTC.